These T cell receptor beta chains were read from a single sample in a study of radiotherapy plus CTLA-4 blockade in lung cancer. Generated by immunoSEQ multiplex PCR, the TCRdb table keeps only in-frame clones and is missing some. Of about 49,000 clones listed, about 88% were seen once; the top ten hold about 30%. The sequences come from peripheral blood, collected from a patient treated with radiotherapy plus ipilimumab. Receptor source: a human donor with non-small cell lung cancer whose response to radiotherapy plus ipilimumab could not be evaluated. CDR3s include the opening cysteine and the closing phenylalanine or tryptophan. A D gene is named only where the DNA matches it firmly. Rows give clone size only sometimes, using once, few, many, or a class for an expanded clone.

length: 15; V: TRBV27; size: NA; J: TRBJ2-7; D: TRBD2; DNA: TGTGCCAGCAGTTTAAGGACTAGCGGGAGCTACGAGCAGTACTTC; CDR3: CASSLRTSGSYEQYF
length: 16; V: TRBV11-2; size: few; J: TRBJ2-2; D: TRBD2; DNA: TGTGCCAGCAGCCGAGGACTAGCGGGAGTAACCGGGGAGCTGTTTTTT; CDR3: CASSRGLAGVTGELFF
length: 12; V: TRBV29-1; size: NA; J: TRBJ2-5; D: NA; DNA: TGCAGCGTTCGCGGGTTTGGAGAGACCCAGTACTTC; CDR3: CSVRGFGETQYF
length: 16; V: TRBV9; size: NA; J: TRBJ2-1; D: TRBD2; DNA: TGTGCCAGCAGCGCCGGACTAGCGGGGACCTACAATGAGCAGTTCTTC; CDR3: CASSAGLAGTYNEQFF
length: 14; V: TRBV7-2; size: NA; J: TRBJ2-7; D: NA; DNA: TGTGCCAGCAGCTTCCTGGGAGGAGGGTACGAGCAGTACTTC; CDR3: CASSFLGGGYEQYF
length: 15; V: TRBV18; size: NA; J: TRBJ2-3; D: NA; DNA: TGTGCCAGCTCACCAGAGGAGATTAGCACAGATACGCAGTATTTT; CDR3: CASSPEEISTDTQYF
length: 15; V: TRBV7-9; size: NA; J: TRBJ2-7; D: NA; DNA: TGTGCCAGCAGCGGTGGAGGGGACGGAACCTACGAGCAGTACTTC; CDR3: CASSGGGDGTYEQYF
length: 13; V: TRBV11-3; size: NA; J: TRBJ2-2; D: NA; DNA: TGTGCCAGCAGCTTCGGACTAAGCGGGGAGCTGTTTTTT; CDR3: CASSFGLSGELFF
length: 15; V: TRBV7-2; size: once; J: TRBJ2-5; D: NA; DNA: TGTGCCAGCAGCTTAAAGGGCGGGCAACAAGAGACCCAGTACTTC; CDR3: CASSLKGGQQETQYF
length: 15; V: TRBV9; size: NA; J: TRBJ2-2; D: NA; DNA: TGTGCCAGCAGCCTATTACAGGGGGGGGCCGGGGAGCTGTTTTTT; CDR3: CASSLLQGGAGELFF
length: 14; V: TRBV4-3; size: NA; J: TRBJ2-2; D: NA; DNA: TGCGCCAGCAGCCAAGATGGGAGAACCGGGGAGCTGTTTTTT; CDR3: CASSQDGRTGELFF
length: 13; V: TRBV6-5; size: once; J: TRBJ1-5; D: TRBD1; DNA: TGTGCCAGCAGACGGGACAGCTATCAGCCCCAGCATTTT; CDR3: CASRRDSYQPQHF
length: 12; V: TRBV28; size: NA; J: TRBJ2-1; D: NA; DNA: TGTGCCAGCAGTTTATTAGTCAATGAGCAGTTCTTC; CDR3: CASSLLVNEQFF
length: 15; V: TRBV19; size: NA; J: TRBJ1-4; D: TRBD1; DNA: TGTGCCAGTACCCCATCGACAGGGAGGAATGAAAAACTGTTTTTT; CDR3: CASTPSTGRNEKLFF
length: 14; V: TRBV19; size: NA; J: TRBJ1-1; D: NA; DNA: TGTGCCAGTAGTATTCGACAGACGAACACTGAAGCTTTCTTT; CDR3: CASSIRQTNTEAFF
length: 15; V: TRBV9; size: few; J: TRBJ2-2; D: TRBD2; DNA: TGTGCCAGCAGCCCTCCGGGACTAGCGGCCGGGGAGCTGTTTTTT; CDR3: CASSPPGLAAGELFF
length: 15; V: TRBV5-4; size: NA; J: TRBJ2-1; D: NA; DNA: TGTGCCAGCAGCCTTCGGAGGACTGAGTACAATGAGCAGTTCTTC; CDR3: CASSLRRTEYNEQFF
length: 18; V: TRBV11-3; size: NA; J: TRBJ2-1; D: TRBD2; DNA: TGTGCCAGCAGCCGGCTAGCGGGAGATACGAGCTCCTACAATGAGCAGTTCTTC; CDR3: CASSRLAGDTSSYNEQFF
length: 14; V: TRBV7-9; size: NA; J: TRBJ2-1; D: NA; DNA: TGTGCCAGCAGAGACCGACAGGTCTACAATGAGCAGTTCTTC; CDR3: CASRDRQVYNEQFF
length: 16; V: TRBV7-2; size: NA; J: TRBJ2-3; D: NA; DNA: TGTGCCAGCAGCTTAGCTGGGGACTCTAGCACAGATACGCAGTATTTT; CDR3: CASSLAGDSSTDTQYF
length: 14; V: TRBV28; size: NA; J: TRBJ2-7; D: TRBD2; DNA: TGTGCCAGCAGGAACAGCGGGAGAATTCACGAGCAGTACTTC; CDR3: CASRNSGRIHEQYF
length: 18; V: TRBV7-9; size: NA; J: TRBJ2-4; D: TRBD2; DNA: TGTGCCAGCAGCTCGTCCAAGCGGGAGGGCGCTGCCAAAAACATTCAGTACTTC; CDR3: CASSSSKREGAAKNIQYF
length: 15; V: TRBV28; size: once; J: TRBJ1-5; D: NA; DNA: TGTGCCAGCAGTCCCCGGGGGGGTGGAGATCAGCCCCAGCATTTT; CDR3: CASSPRGGGDQPQHF
length: 13; V: TRBV28; size: NA; J: TRBJ2-7; D: TRBD2; DNA: TGTGCCAGCAGTTCAGCTAGCGGGAGGTTGAAGTACTTC; CDR3: CASSSASGRLKYF
length: 18; V: TRBV28; size: NA; J: TRBJ1-4; D: TRBD1; DNA: TGTGCCAGCAGTTCCTGGACAGGGCGAGAAGGAGGTGATGAAAAACTGTTTTTT; CDR3: CASSSWTGREGGDEKLFF
length: 14; V: TRBV9; size: once; J: TRBJ1-3; D: NA; DNA: TGTGCCAGCAGCCCGGGGTTATCTGGAAACACCATATATTTT; CDR3: CASSPGLSGNTIYF
length: 16; V: TRBV10-3; size: NA; J: TRBJ1-2; D: TRBD1; DNA: TGTGCCATCAGTGAGTCCCTGGGACAGACTAACTATGGCTACACCTTC; CDR3: CAISESLGQTNYGYTF
length: 16; V: TRBV5-5; size: NA; J: TRBJ1-5; D: NA; DNA: TGTGCCAGCAGCTCCGAGATGGGGCTGGGAAATCAGCCCCAGCATTTT; CDR3: CASSSEMGLGNQPQHF
length: 11; V: TRBV19; size: NA; J: TRBJ2-7; D: NA; DNA: TGTGCCAGTTCAAGCCTCTACGAGCAGTACTTC; CDR3: CASSSLYEQYF
length: 12; V: TRBV29-1; size: NA; J: TRBJ2-7; D: TRBD2; DNA: TGCAGCGTTCAAGCGGGAGGGCCGCTGCAGTACTTC; CDR3: CSVQAGGPLQYF
length: 14; V: TRBV27; size: NA; J: TRBJ1-1; D: NA; DNA: TGTGCCAGCAGTTTGGACAGTCTGTACACTGAAGCTTTCTTT; CDR3: CASSLDSLYTEAFF
length: 15; V: TRBV4-1; size: NA; J: TRBJ1-2; D: TRBD1; DNA: TGCGCCAGCAGCCAAGCACCGGGGACAGCCTATGGCTACACCTTC; CDR3: CASSQAPGTAYGYTF
length: 13; V: TRBV7-2; size: NA; J: TRBJ2-3; D: NA; DNA: TGTGCCAGCGGGACTCCGGACACAGATACGCAGTATTTT; CDR3: CASGTPDTDTQYF
length: 17; V: TRBV7-6; size: few; J: TRBJ2-1; D: TRBD2; DNA: TGTGCCAGCAGCCTTAGACCGGCGACTAGCGGATACAATGAGCAGTTCTTC; CDR3: CASSLRPATSGYNEQFF
length: 11; V: TRBV28; size: NA; J: TRBJ1-1; D: NA; DNA: TGTGCCAGCAATTCCAGGCATGAAGCTTTCTTT; CDR3: CASNSRHEAFF
length: 14; V: TRBV9; size: NA; J: TRBJ1-1; D: NA; DNA: TGTGCCAGCAGCGCAGCGCAGTTGAACACTGAAGCTTTCTTT; CDR3: CASSAAQLNTEAFF
length: 16; V: TRBV19; size: NA; J: TRBJ1-5; D: NA; DNA: TGTGCCAGTAGTATAAATACGGGAGGAAGCAATCAGCCCCAGCATTTT; CDR3: CASSINTGGSNQPQHF
length: 12; V: TRBV29-1; size: NA; J: TRBJ1-1; D: NA; DNA: TGCAGCGTTCCTTCAGGGGCCACTGAAGCTTTCTTT; CDR3: CSVPSGATEAFF
length: 14; V: TRBV28; size: NA; J: TRBJ2-4; D: TRBD1; DNA: TGTGCCAGCAGTGGGACAGTAGCCAAAAACATTCAGTACTTC; CDR3: CASSGTVAKNIQYF
length: 16; V: TRBV9; size: NA; J: TRBJ2-3; D: TRBD1; DNA: TGTGCCAGCAGCGGAAACAGGGGGTTTACCACAGATACGCAGTATTTT; CDR3: CASSGNRGFTTDTQYF
length: 12; V: TRBV28; size: NA; J: TRBJ2-7; D: NA; DNA: TGTGCCAGCAGTTTATTATTGGGAGCCCAGTACTTC; CDR3: CASSLLLGAQYF
length: 15; V: TRBV6-6; size: NA; J: TRBJ1-2; D: TRBD1; DNA: TGTGCCAGCAGTTACTCCCAGGGGGCTAACTATGGCTACACCTTC; CDR3: CASSYSQGANYGYTF
length: 15; V: TRBV6-5; size: NA; J: TRBJ1-5; D: TRBD1; DNA: TGTGCCAGCAGTGCCGACAGGGACGGCAATCAGCCCCAGCATTTT; CDR3: CASSADRDGNQPQHF
length: 15; V: TRBV10-3; size: NA; J: TRBJ1-4; D: TRBD1; DNA: TGTGCCATCAGTGAGTCAGGGGGCGCGGGTGAAAAACTGTTTTTT; CDR3: CAISESGGAGEKLFF
length: 14; V: TRBV9; size: NA; J: TRBJ1-3; D: NA; DNA: TGTGCCAGCAGCGTACTGGCCTCTGGAAACACCATATATTTT; CDR3: CASSVLASGNTIYF
length: 15; V: TRBV9; size: NA; J: TRBJ2-3; D: TRBD2; DNA: TGTGCCAGCAGCCGGAGAGCGGGATTGGTAGATACGCAGTATTTT; CDR3: CASSRRAGLVDTQYF
length: 17; V: TRBV30; size: NA; J: TRBJ1-2; D: NA; DNA: TGTGCCTGGACTACCCCCTACCCCGGGGGGACGAACTATGGCTACACCTTC; CDR3: CAWTTPYPGGTNYGYTF
length: 14; V: TRBV28; size: NA; J: TRBJ1-2; D: TRBD1; DNA: TGTGCCAGCAGTTCCGTTGACAGGGAAGGAGGCTACACCTTC; CDR3: CASSSVDREGGYTF
length: 15; V: TRBV6-1; size: NA; J: TRBJ2-1; D: NA; DNA: TGTGCCAGCAGAAACCCGACTAGCTCCTACAATGAGCAGTTCTTC; CDR3: CASRNPTSSYNEQFF
length: 16; V: TRBV28; size: once; J: TRBJ2-1; D: TRBD2; DNA: TGTGCCAGCAGTTTAACGACTAGCGGGGGATACAATGAGCAGTTCTTC; CDR3: CASSLTTSGGYNEQFF
length: 15; V: TRBV7-9; size: once; J: TRBJ2-3; D: TRBD2; DNA: TGTGCCAGCAGCTTAAGCGGGAGCGTCACAGATACGCAGTATTTT; CDR3: CASSLSGSVTDTQYF
length: 13; V: TRBV11-2; size: NA; J: TRBJ1-1; D: NA; DNA: TGTGCCAGCAGCGATCGCAGTTACACTGAAGCTTTCTTT; CDR3: CASSDRSYTEAFF
length: 14; V: TRBV6-5; size: many; J: TRBJ2-3; D: NA; DNA: TGTGCCAGCAGTCGGGAGAGAAGCACAGATACGCAGTATTTT; CDR3: CASSRERSTDTQYF
length: 16; V: TRBV7-6; size: NA; J: TRBJ2-7; D: TRBD1; DNA: TGTGCCAGCAGCTCCAGACCCGGACAGGGGGCCGGGGAGCAGTACTTC; CDR3: CASSSRPGQGAGEQYF
length: 14; V: TRBV6-1; size: NA; J: TRBJ1-5; D: NA; DNA: TGTGCCAGCAGGGGGACAACGCCCAATCAGCCCCAGCATTTT; CDR3: CASRGTTPNQPQHF
length: 12; V: TRBV11-2; size: NA; J: TRBJ2-7; D: NA; DNA: TGTGCCAGCAGCTCCCGAGGATACGAGCAGTACTTC; CDR3: CASSSRGYEQYF
length: 13; V: TRBV4-1; size: NA; J: TRBJ2-3; D: NA; DNA: TGCGCCAGCAGCTCAGGGTACGGTGATACGCAGTATTTT; CDR3: CASSSGYGDTQYF
length: 14; V: TRBV7-2; size: NA; J: TRBJ1-5; D: NA; DNA: TGTGCCAGCAGCTCGACACCTGGTATGCAGCCCCAGCATTTT; CDR3: CASSSTPGMQPQHF